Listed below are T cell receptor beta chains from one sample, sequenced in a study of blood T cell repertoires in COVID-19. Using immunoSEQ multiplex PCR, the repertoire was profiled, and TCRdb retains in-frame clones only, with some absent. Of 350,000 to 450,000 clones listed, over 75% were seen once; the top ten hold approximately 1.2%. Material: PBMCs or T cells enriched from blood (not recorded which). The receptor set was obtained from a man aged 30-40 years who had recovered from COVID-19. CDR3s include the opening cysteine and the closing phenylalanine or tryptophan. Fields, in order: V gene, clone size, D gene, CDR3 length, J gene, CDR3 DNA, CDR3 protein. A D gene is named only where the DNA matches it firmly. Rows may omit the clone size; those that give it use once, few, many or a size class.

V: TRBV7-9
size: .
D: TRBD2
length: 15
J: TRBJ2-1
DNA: TGTGCCAGCAGCTTCGGACTAGCGGGAGTCAGTGAGCAGTTCTTC
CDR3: CASSFGLAGVSEQFF

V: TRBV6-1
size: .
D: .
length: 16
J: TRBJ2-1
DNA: TGTGCCAGCAGTGGCCCCGGCACCAGACATTACAATGAGCAGTTCTTC
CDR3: CASSGPGTRHYNEQFF

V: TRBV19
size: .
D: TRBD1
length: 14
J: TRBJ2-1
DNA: TGTGCCAGTAGTCGGGGACAGATTCGGGGTGAGCAGTTCTTC
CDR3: CASSRGQIRGEQFF

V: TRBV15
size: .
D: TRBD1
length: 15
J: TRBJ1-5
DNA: TGTGCCACCAGCAAGGACAGGGGATTTGATCAGCCCCAGCATTTT
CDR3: CATSKDRGFDQPQHF

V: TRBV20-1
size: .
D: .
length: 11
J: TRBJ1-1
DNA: TGCAGCTTGGGAGGTAACACTGAAGCTTTCTTT
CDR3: CSLGGNTEAFF

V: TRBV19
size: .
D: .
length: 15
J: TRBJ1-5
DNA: TGTGCCAGTAGTATAGATCACGGGGGTAGGGCAGCCCAGCATTTT
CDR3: CASSIDHGGRAAQHF

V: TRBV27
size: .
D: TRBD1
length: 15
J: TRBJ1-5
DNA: TGTGCCAGCAGTCTCGGGACAGGCGGCAATCAGCCCCAGCATTTT
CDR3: CASSLGTGGNQPQHF

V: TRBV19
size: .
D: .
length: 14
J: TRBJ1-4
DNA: TGTGCCAGTAGTACCAGGGCGGTTAATGAAAAACTGTTTTTT
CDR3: CASSTRAVNEKLFF

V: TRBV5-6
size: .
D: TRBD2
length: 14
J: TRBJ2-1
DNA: TGTGCCAGCAGTACCGGGACTAGTGTCATTGAGCAGTTCTTC
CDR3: CASSTGTSVIEQFF

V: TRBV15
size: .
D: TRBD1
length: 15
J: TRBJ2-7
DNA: TGTGCCACCAGCAGAGATCGACAGGGGGCGGGGGAGCAGTACTTC
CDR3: CATSRDRQGAGEQYF

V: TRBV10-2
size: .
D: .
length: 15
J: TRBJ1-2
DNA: TGCGCCAGCAGTGAGTCGATGGGGAGGGGGTATGGCTACACCTTC
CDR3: CASSESMGRGYGYTF

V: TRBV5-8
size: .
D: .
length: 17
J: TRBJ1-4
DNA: TGTGCCAGCAGCTTGGAGTTTGGGCAGGTTGGGAATGAAAAACTGTTTTTT
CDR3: CASSLEFGQVGNEKLFF

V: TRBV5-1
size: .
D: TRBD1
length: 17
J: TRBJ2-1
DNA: TGCGCCAGCAGCTCTCCAGGGACAGAATACTCCTACAATGAGCAGTTCTTC
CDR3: CASSSPGTEYSYNEQFF

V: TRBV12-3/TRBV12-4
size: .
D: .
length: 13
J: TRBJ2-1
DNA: TGTGCCAGCAGCCCGGACAGATACAATGAGCAGTTCTTC
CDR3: CASSPDRYNEQFF

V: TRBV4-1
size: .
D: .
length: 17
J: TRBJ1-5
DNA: TGCGCCAGCAGCCAAGATTGGGCAGGATATCGGCATCAGCCCCAGCATTTT
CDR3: CASSQDWAGYRHQPQHF

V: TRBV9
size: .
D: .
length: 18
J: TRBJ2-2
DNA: TGTGCCAGCACCACGCACTCTGGTAGCGCCGCGAACACCGGGGAGCTGTTTTTT
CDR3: CASTTHSGSAANTGELFF

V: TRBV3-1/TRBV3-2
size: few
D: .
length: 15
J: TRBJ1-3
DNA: TGTGCCAGCAGCCAAGGGGGGGGAATAGGAAACACCATATATTTT
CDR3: CASSQGGGIGNTIYF

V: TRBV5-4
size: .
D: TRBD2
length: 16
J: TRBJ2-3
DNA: TGTGCCAGCAGCTTGGCGGGTAGCGGGAGTCCAGATACGCAGTATTTT
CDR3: CASSLAGSGSPDTQYF

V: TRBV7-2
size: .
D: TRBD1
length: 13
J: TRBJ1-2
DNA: TGTGCCAGCAGCGCACAGGGGAACTATGGCTACACCTTC
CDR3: CASSAQGNYGYTF